Below are 13 T cell receptor beta chains sequenced from a single sample in a study of cytomegalovirus exposure and HLA in healthy donors. TCRdb keeps only in-frame clones here, not all; method: immunoSEQ multiplex PCR. The table lists approximately 160,000 clones, just under 90% of them singletons. Sequencing was performed on PBMCs. All receptors come from a man in his late teens or twenties in good health and CMV-seropositive.

The chain combines TRBV28 with TRBJ1-1; 9 nucleotides line up with TRBD1. Per the germline V gene, CDR1 is MDHEN and CDR2 is SYDVKM. The V and J ends lost 5 bases and 3 bases, in that order; junction bases with no gene match: 7. This CDR3 region has 15 residues. The CDR3, as DNA: TGTGCCAGCAGTCCCGGGACAGGGAGGTACACTGAAGCTTTCTTT. Translated, it gives CASSPGTGRYTEAFF.

This clone was detected once. In the same sample, other DNA sequences code for this CDR3. The chain is built from TRBV5-1 and TRBJ2-1; D is uncertain. The CDR3 consists of 15 residues. Germline CDR1 and CDR2: SGHRS and YFSETQ. V lost 2 bases and J 3 bases, leaving 12 bases between the germline ends. The DNA for the CDR3 is TGCGCCAGCAGCTTAGGTGGGTCGGGCTACAATGAGCAGTTCTTC. This codes for CASSLGGSGYNEQFF.

The chain is built from TRBV6-5 and TRBJ2-4; 9 bases line up with TRBD2. Germline V gives CDR1 MNHEY, CDR2 SVGAGI. V was clipped by 7 bases and J by 12 bases; unmatched bases: 13. The CDR3 runs 14 residues. The CDR3 DNA is TGTGCCAGCAAGAGGACTAGCGACCCTGGGGCTCAGTACTTC. Protein product: CASKRTSDPGAQYF.

The rearrangement links TRBV5-1 to TRBJ2-7, with D possibly matching TRBD1 (6 bases). CDR3 length equals 15 residues. Per the germline V gene, CDR1 is SGHRS and CDR2 is YFSETQ. The V end lost 0 bases, the J end lost 6 bases, and 16 bases lay between the germline ends. The DNA of the CDR3 is TGCGCCAGCAGCTTGGAGCCAGGGGCACAAGCCGAGCAGTACTTC. This sequence encodes CASSLEPGAQAEQYF.

The chain carries TRBV11-2 and TRBJ1-4, with 7 positions matching TRBD1. Germline V gene data show CDR1 as SGHAT and CDR2 as FQNNGV. V gave up 3 bases and J gave up 6 bases; unmatched junction bases: 10. There are 16 residues in the CDR3. The CDR3 sequence is CASSLLQRGTDEKLFF. The CDR3 nucleotides are TGTGCCAGCAGCTTGCTCCAACGCGGGACAGATGAAAAACTGTTTTTT.

Turning to this clone: Other DNA sequences within the sample encode an identical CDR3. V usage is TRBV9 and J usage is TRBJ2-7; 9 bases agree with TRBD1. V shed 4 bases and J 5 bases; nucleotides not matched to a gene: 4. CDR1 is SGDLS and CDR2 is YYNGEE in the germline V gene. The length of the CDR3 is 13 residues. CDR3 region: CASSRTGEHEQYF. CDR3 DNA: TGTGCCAGCAGCCGGACAGGGGAACACGAGCAGTACTTC.

The chain carries TRBV7-9 and TRBJ2-1; D may be TRBD2 (6 bases). Deletions cut 1 base from V and 10 bases from J, with 8 bases between. This CDR3 comprises 12 residues. CDR1 is SEHNR and CDR2 is FQNEAQ in the germline V gene (reference sequence). CDR3 protein: CASSLGTTEQFF. The DNA of the CDR3 is TGTGCCAGCAGCTTAGGGACTACCGAGCAGTTCTTC. The entire variable domain, with the rest obtained from reference TRBV7-9 and TRBJ2-1, is as follows: DTGVSQNPRHKITKRGQNVTFRCDPISEHNRLYWYRQTLGQGPEFLTYFQNEAQLEKSRLLSDRFSAERPKGSFSTLEIQRTEQGDSAMYLCASSLGTTEQFFGPGTRLTVL.

V usage is TRBV29-1 and J usage is TRBJ2-2, with 11 bases identical to TRBD1. Germline V gene data show CDR1 as SQVTM and CDR2 as ANQGSEA. This CDR3 spans 15 amino acids. The junction had 5 bases not matched to a gene; V was cut back by 4 bases and J by 4 bases. In DNA form, the CDR3 reads TGCAGCGTTGTGGCCGGGACAGGGGGCACCGGGGAGCTGTTTTTT. Amino acid sequence: CSVVAGTGGTGELFF.

The genes are TRBV10-1 and TRBJ2-7; 7 bases map to TRBD2. Losses at the gene ends were 6 bases for V and 2 bases for J; bases not matched to a gene: 7. The germline gives CDR1 WNHNN, CDR2 SYGVQD (reference sequence). The CDR3 spans 14 residues. CDR3 sequence: CASRPGEGPYEQYF. The DNA for the CDR3 is TGCGCCAGCAGACCCGGGGAGGGCCCCTACGAGCAGTACTTC.

The chain links TRBV7-9 to TRBJ1-4, with 7 positions matching TRBD1. V was clipped by 1 base and J by 8 bases; unmatched bases: 4. The CDR3 is 14 amino acids. CDR1 and CDR2 from the germline V gene are SEHNR and FQNEAQ (reference sequence). CDR3 residues: CASSLEGASEKLFF. The CDR3 region has the DNA TGTGCCAGCAGCTTAGAGGGGGCGTCAGAAAAACTGTTTTTT.

This clone was seen just once. The chain links TRBV6-6 to TRBJ1-5, with TRBD1 matching 7 bases. The CDR3 sequence is 14 residues long. Trimming at V came to 7 bases and at J to 6 bases, leaving 9 bases not matched to a gene. Germline V gives CDR1 MNHNY, CDR2 SVGAGI (reference sequence). Here the CDR3 reads CASTLEGASQPQHF. The DNA of the CDR3 is TGTGCCAGCACCCTCGAGGGGGCGAGTCAGCCCCAGCATTTT.

The chain has TRBV2 and TRBJ2-5, with 9 bases lining up with TRBD1. Germline trimming cut 3 bases from V and 0 bases from J; bases unmatched to any gene: 5. The CDR3 loop spans 16 amino acids. The germline gives CDR1 SNHLY, CDR2 FYNNEI. Here the CDR3 reads CASSDGDRAYQETQYF. CDR3 coding DNA: TGTGCCAGCAGTGACGGGGACAGGGCGTACCAAGAGACCCAGTACTTC.

The gene calls are TRBV2 and TRBJ2-1; 10 bases are a match to TRBD1. CDR3 length: 16 residues. Germline V CDR1 and CDR2: SNHLY, FYNNEI. The ends lost 0 bases at V and 5 bases at J; junction bases unmatched: 4. The CDR3 DNA is TGTGCCAGCAGTGAAGCTCCGGGACAGGGGAACAATGAGCAGTTCTTC. Residues: CASSEAPGQGNNEQFF.